The 2 T cell receptor beta chains in this list originate from one sample, sequenced in a study of T cell responses to AZD1222 COVID-19 vaccine. Measured with immunoSEQ multiplex PCR; TCRdb has only the in-frame clones, and not every one. The sample consists of 86,000 or so clones, about 90% of them appearing once. The specimen comprised peripheral blood, sampled on day 0 of MenACWY control vaccination. The source is an adult in good health.

This chain joins TRBV28 and TRBJ2-7, with a possible D match to TRBD2 (6 bases). In germline, CDR1 is MDHEN, CDR2 SYDVKM. This CDR3 comprises 16 residues. The V gene lost 4 bases and the J gene lost 1 base, with 17 bases spanning the gap. CDR3 residues: CASSSGWEASSYEQYF. CDR3 nucleotide sequence: TGTGCCAGCAGTTCCGGGTGGGAGGCGTCATCCTACGAGCAGTACTTC.

The genes are TRBV24-1 and TRBJ1-1; maybe TRBD1 (5 bases). Germline V gene data show CDR1 as KGHDR and CDR2 as SFDVKD. The V and J ends lost 3 bases and 5 bases respectively, with 12 bases between them. The CDR3 contains 14 residues. CDR3 bases: TGTGCCACCAGTGATGGGACGGAGGGAACTGAAGCTTTCTTT. Amino acids: CATSDGTEGTEAFF.